This T cell receptor (beta chain) appears in the sequencing data of a study of blood T cell repertoires in COVID-19. Background on the study: Whether acute or convalescent, the COVID-19 samples came from the United States, Italy and Spain. Nucleic acid was either cDNA or gDNA, and it came from T cells, B-cell-depleted T cells, or PBMCs.

In the source study's methods: Using reference gene primer amplification, nucleated cell counts were estimated. The method was immunoSEQ multiplex PCR; TCRdb's version includes in-frame clones alone and lacks a portion of them. V, J and clone size reflect that table, while D and trimming were determined from the DNA. The sample lists some 26,000 clones; roughly 80% were seen once. Material for sequencing was peripheral blood. The sequence derives from a man in his fifties with active or convalescent COVID-19.

The CDR3 coding sequence is TGTGCCAGCTCACCACTGTTAGGGGTCACCGGGGAGCTGTTTTTT. This gives the protein CASSPLLGVTGELFF. J is TRBJ2-2 and V is TRBV18; D may be TRBD1 (5 bases). Germline CDR1 and CDR2: KGHSH and LQKENI. The CDR3 consists of 15 residues. Trimming removed 1 base from V and 4 bases from J, with 10 bases in between.